The clone carrying this TCR beta chain has only one observation. These data belong to a study of blood T cell repertoires in COVID-19. As for the study in general: PBMCs, B-cell-depleted T cells, or T cells provided the cDNA or gDNA that made up the material.

As originally analysed: How many nucleated cells were present was estimated from reference gene primer amplification. Clones were sequenced by immunoSEQ multiplex PCR, and TCRdb holds only the in-frame ones, with some missing. From that table come the V and J calls and clone size; the DNA was used to work out D and trimming. Of 59,000 or so clones in the sample, approximately 80% were seen once. Germline values: CDR1 SGHTA, CDR2 FQGNSA. V lost 4 bases and J lost 0; bases outside the gene matches: 8. The length of the CDR3 is 17 residues. The clonotype was recovered from a man aged 55 to 70 with acute or convalescent COVID-19. The genes are TRBV7-2 and TRBJ1-3; TRBD1 aligns across 8 bases. The sequenced material came from peripheral blood. CDR3 DNA sequence: TGTGCCAGCAGCTCAAAACCCCAGGGGGCCTCTGGAAACACCATATATTTT. Its translation is CASSSKPQGASGNTIYF.